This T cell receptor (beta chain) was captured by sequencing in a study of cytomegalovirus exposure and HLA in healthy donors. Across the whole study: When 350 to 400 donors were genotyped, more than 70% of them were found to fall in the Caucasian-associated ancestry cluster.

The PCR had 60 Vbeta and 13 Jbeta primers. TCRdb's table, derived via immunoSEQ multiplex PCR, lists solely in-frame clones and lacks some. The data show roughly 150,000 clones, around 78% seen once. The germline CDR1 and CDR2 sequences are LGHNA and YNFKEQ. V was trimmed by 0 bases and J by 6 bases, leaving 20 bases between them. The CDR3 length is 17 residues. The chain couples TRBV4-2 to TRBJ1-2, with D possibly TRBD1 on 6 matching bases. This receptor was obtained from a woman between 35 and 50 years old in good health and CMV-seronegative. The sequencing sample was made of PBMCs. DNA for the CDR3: TGTGCCAGCAGCCAAGATCTGATGATCGGGGGGCGGAATGGCTACACCTTC. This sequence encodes CASSQDLMIGGRNGYTF.